This TCR beta chain was documented in a study of T cell repertoires in cytomegalovirus infection. About the study: Shared public TCR beta signatures pointed to both CMV infection and a matching HLA type. Study findings and constraints: Of the TCR beta families, the public ones yielded a cumulative frequency that identified carriers of CMV plus the relevant HLA. What dominated the ex vivo response were HLA-C-restricted CMV-specific TCR beta clonotypes.

TCRdb redid the calling of the reads with MiXCR, one entry per CDR3 protein. The sample holds around 630,000 distinct CDR3 sequences; about 24% are singletons and the top ten take roughly 8%. The CDR3 contains 14 residues. Trimming cost V 4 bases and J 8 bases, with 15 bases left between them. CDR1 and CDR2 from the germline V gene are SEHNR and FQNEAQ (reference sequence). Points on this clonotype: Its antigen is unidentified.

The clonotype originates from a human donor in good health (CMV status not recorded). Some clones in this sample may be carry-over from other donors' samples. The genes are TRBV7-9 and TRBJ1-5; unclear D gene. Sequenced material: CD8+ T cells from PBMCs. The DNA of the CDR3 is TGTGCCAGCAGCTCCTCATCCTCGGAGGAGCCCCAGCATTTT. Translated: CASSSSSSEEPQHF.